A single sample is the source of the 32 T cell receptor beta chains below, sequenced in a study of blood T cell repertoires in COVID-19 (dated by TCRdb to the early 2020s). Receptor libraries were prepared by the immunoSEQ multiplex PCR assay. In TCRdb, the immuneACCESS table is reduced to in-frame sequences with V and J assigned. These tables do not hold every clone; where another copy was compared, an unresolved V gene accounts for under half, and the others remain unexplained. Counted in this sample were roughly 340,000 clones; roughly nine tenths of them appeared once. Together, the top ten hold about 3% of the sample. The sample was peripheral blood. The receptors shown here come from a woman aged 25-40 years with COVID-19, enrolled during active disease.

This chain uses TRBV12-3 or TRBV12-4 with TRBJ2-1, with D possibly matching TRBD2 (5 bases). The CDR3 has 13 amino acids. The V end was cut by 5 bases, the J end by 2 bases, with 7 bases between. CDR3 loop: CASSTSTYNEQFF. The DNA of the CDR3 is TGTGCCAGCAGTACTAGTACCTACAATGAGCAGTTCTTC.

The CDR3 reads CATGQGSGNTIYF. In nucleotides, the CDR3 is TGTGCCACCGGACAGGGTTCTGGAAACACCATATATTTT. V is TRBV10-3 and J is TRBJ1-3; 8 nucleotides match TRBD1. V dropped 10 bases and J dropped 1; count of bases not matched to a gene: 3. This CDR3 spans 13 amino acids. From germline, CDR1 is ENHRY and CDR2 SYGVKD.

This clone is a singleton in its sample. This sequence joins TRBV11-2 and TRBJ1-1; D is possibly TRBD1 (5 bases). The V and J ends lost 1 base and 4 bases respectively, with 13 bases between them. CDR1 and CDR2 (germline): SGHAT, FQNNGV. The CDR3 runs to 15 residues. This chain's CDR3 is CASSLAFRAVTEAFF. The CDR3 bases are TGTGCCAGCAGCTTAGCTTTCAGGGCCGTCACTGAAGCTTTCTTT.

The chain couples TRBV28 to TRBJ1-1; a weak D match, TRBD1 (5 bases). V lost 6 bases, J lost 5 bases, and 16 bases lay in between. The V gene's germline CDR1 is MDHEN and CDR2 SYDVKM. The CDR3 spans 14 residues. CDR3 protein: CASRTFGGSTEAFF. Written as DNA, the CDR3 is TGTGCCAGCAGAACCTTTGGGGGGTCTACTGAAGCTTTCTTT. Full variable domain (remainder filled in from reference TRBV28 and TRBJ1-1): DVKVTQSSRYLVKRTGEKVFLECVQDMDHENMFWYRQDPGLGLRLIYFSYDVKMKEKGDIPEGYSVSREKKERFSLILESASTNQTSMYLCASRTFGGSTEAFFGQGTRLTVV.

The J gene is TRBJ1-1, the V gene TRBV28; possible D gene TRBD1, 5 bases. The germline V gene has CDR1 MDHEN and CDR2 SYDVKM. This CDR3 has 14 amino acids. Trimming took 5 bases from V and 9 from J, leaving 19 bases between them. For the CDR3, the DNA is TGTGCCAGCAGTCCTTCAGGGAAAAAAGGTAAAGCTTTCTTT. This encodes CASSPSGKKGKAFF.

The table lists this clone with a few counts. The chain uses TRBV6-6 and TRBJ1-3; a weak D match, TRBD1 (6 bases). The germline CDR1 and CDR2 sequences are MNHNY and SVGAGI (reference sequence). This CDR3 is built from 15 residues. V was shortened by 6 bases and J by 1 base, with 13 bases between the two germline ends. The CDR3 DNA reads as TGTGCCAGCAGAGGGAACAGGGCATCTGGAAACACCATATATTTT. Amino acid sequence: CASRGNRASGNTIYF.

The rearrangement joins TRBV7-2 to TRBJ2-7; TRBD2 is a possible D gene (6 bases). The V end was cut by 4 bases, the J end by 2 bases, with 15 bases between. The CDR3 contains 15 residues. Germline CDR1 is SGHTA and CDR2 is FQGNSA. The CDR3 DNA sequence: TGTGCCAGCAGCTACCAGGAAGGAGGGGCCTACGAGCAGTACTTC. This gives the protein CASSYQEGGAYEQYF. The entire variable domain, with the rest obtained from reference TRBV7-2 and TRBJ2-7, is as follows: GAGVSQSPSNKVTEKGKDVELRCDPISGHTALYWYRQSLGQGLEFLIYFQGNSAPDKSGLPSDRFSAERTGGSVSTLTIQRTQQEDSAVYLCASSYQEGGAYEQYFGPGTRLTVT.

This sequence joins TRBV4-3 and TRBJ2-7; a weak D match, TRBD1 (5 bases). CDR3 size: 16 residues. CDR1 and CDR2 from the germline V gene are LGHNA and YSLEER. V lost 0 bases and J lost 3, with 15 bases in between. For the CDR3, the DNA is TGCGCCAGCAGCCAAGATTACGACAGTTCAGTCTACGAGCAGTACTTC. Translated: CASSQDYDSSVYEQYF.

This chain uses TRBV6-2 or TRBV6-3 with TRBJ1-4; 7 bases map to TRBD1. Looked up from germline, CDR1 is MNHEY and CDR2 is SVGEGT. The CDR3 length is 15 residues. The V gene end was trimmed by 2 bases and the J gene end by 3 bases; junction bases not matched to a gene: 3. CDR3 DNA sequence: TGTGCCAGCAGTTACGCGGGACAGCCTAATGAAAAACTGTTTTTT. Encoded protein: CASSYAGQPNEKLFF.

This chain connects TRBV13 to TRBJ1-1, with D maybe TRBD1 (5 bases). Trimming pared 6 bases from V and 0 bases from J, leaving 11 bases between. The CDR3 is made up of 14 amino acids. CDR1 is PRHDT and CDR2 is FYEKMQ in the germline V gene (reference sequence). CDR3 DNA sequence: TGTGCCAGCAGAACGGGGGTGATGAACACTGAAGCTTTCTTT. It translates to CASRTGVMNTEAFF.

The chain couples TRBV7-2 to TRBJ2-3, with D perhaps matching TRBD1 (6 bases). V dropped 3 bases and J dropped 4 bases, with 14 bases sitting between them. This CDR3 spans 15 amino acids. Germline assignment: CDR1 SGHTA and CDR2 FQGNSA. DNA for the CDR3: TGTGCCAGCAGCTTCGGGACGTCAGGGGCAGATACGCAGTATTTT. It is translated as CASSFGTSGADTQYF.

The chain employs TRBV6-5 and TRBJ1-1, with D tentatively TRBD1 (5 bases). Trimming stripped 6 bases from V and 3 bases from J, with 17 bases between. Germline loops: CDR1 MNHEY, CDR2 SVGAGI. The CDR3 runs to 15 residues. The CDR3 sequence: CASSVTDRDYTEAFF. The CDR3, as DNA: TGTGCCAGCAGCGTGACAGACCGGGACTACACTGAAGCTTTCTTT.

The sample holds one count of this clone. The chain uses TRBV5-6 and TRBJ1-2, with unresolved D. Trimming stripped 0 bases from V and 7 bases from J, with 7 bases between. In germline, CDR1 is SGHDT, CDR2 YYEEEE. The CDR3 sequence is 12 residues long. This CDR3 reads CASSLAKSGYTF. The CDR3 nucleotides read TGTGCCAGCAGCTTGGCCAAGAGTGGCTACACCTTC. Full variable domain (outside the CDR3, taken from reference TRBV5-6 and TRBJ1-2): DAGVTQSPTHLIKTRGQQVTLRCSPKSGHDTVSWYQQALGQGPQFIFQYYEEEERQRGNFPDRFSGHQFPNYSSELNVNALLLGDSALYLCASSLAKSGYTFGSGTRLTVV.

This clone was detected once. A junction end diverges from the germline sequence, so it may reflect a read error. The chain couples TRBV7-7 to TRBJ2-5; 9 nucleotides line up with TRBD1. This CDR3 contains 14 residues. In germline, CDR1 is SSHAT, CDR2 FNYEAQ (reference sequence). This CDR3 is CASSPTGGGETQYF. The DNA of the CDR3 is TGTGCTAGCAGCCCTACAGGGGGCGGAGAGACCCAGTACTTC. Supplemented by reference TRBV7-7 and TRBJ2-5, the full variable domain reads GAGVSQSPRYKVTKRGQDVTLRCDPISSHATLYWYQQALGQGPEFLTYFNYEAQPDKSGLPSDRFSAERPEGSISTLTIQRTEQRDSAMYRCASSPTGGGETQYFGPGTRLLVL.

The chain has TRBV5-1 and TRBJ1-4; 7 bases map to TRBD1. Germline CDR1 and CDR2: SGHRS and YFSETQ. V dropped 1 base and J dropped 4; count of bases not matched to a gene: 1. The CDR3 covers 14 residues. CDR3: CASSLQGGNEKLFF. In nucleotides, the CDR3 is TGCGCCAGCAGCTTGCAGGGGGGTAATGAAAAACTGTTTTTT. The complete variable domain, with remaining parts taken from reference TRBV5-1 and TRBJ1-4, reads KAGVTQTPRYLIKTRGQQVTLSCSPISGHRSVSWYQQTPGQGLQFLFEYFSETQRNKGNFPGRFSGRQFSNSRSEMNVSTLELGDSALYLCASSLQGGNEKLFFGSGTQLSVL.

V is TRBV5-8 and J is TRBJ1-1; D is possibly TRBD1 (6 bases). V was pared by 2 bases and J by 0 bases, with 17 bases between. CDR1 is SGHTS and CDR2 is YDEGEE in the germline V gene. CDR3 length equals 17 residues. CDR3: CASSLTIDRRLNTEAFF. CDR3 bases: TGTGCCAGCAGCTTAACCATTGACAGGCGATTGAACACTGAAGCTTTCTTT.

V and J are TRBV7-2 and TRBJ2-1; no firm D call. This CDR3 region has 11 residues. V was cut by 3 bases and J by 6 bases, with 3 bases left in between. Germline-derived CDR1 and CDR2 are SGHTA and FQGNSA. CDR3 sequence (DNA): TGTGCCAGCAGCTTCTTCAATGAGCAGTTCTTC. Translating gives CASSFFNEQFF.

The chain joins TRBV7-9 to TRBJ2-1; possibly TRBD2 for D (7 bases). Trimming pared 1 base from V and 2 bases from J, leaving 18 bases between. Germline CDR1 and CDR2: SEHNR and FQNEAQ (reference sequence). This CDR3 comprises 18 residues. The CDR3 loop reads CASSLVAGGRGPYNEQFF. The DNA of the CDR3 is TGTGCCAGCAGCTTAGTAGCCGGGGGGCGGGGCCCCTACAATGAGCAGTTCTTC. The entire variable domain, with the rest obtained from reference TRBV7-9 and TRBJ2-1, is as follows: DTGVSQNPRHKITKRGQNVTFRCDPISEHNRLYWYRQTLGQGPEFLTYFQNEAQLEKSRLLSDRFSAERPKGSFSTLEIQRTEQGDSAMYLCASSLVAGGRGPYNEQFFGPGTRLTVL.

This CDR3 reads CASSFSLGEAFF. In DNA, the CDR3 is TGTGCCAGCAGTTTTAGTCTCGGTGAAGCTTTCTTT. The chain recombines TRBV28 with TRBJ1-1; unclear D gene. Germline CDR1 MDHEN, CDR2 SYDVKM. The CDR3 runs to 12 residues. The V gene lost 3 bases and the J gene lost 7 bases, with 9 bases spanning the gap.

V and J are TRBV6-2 or TRBV6-3 and TRBJ2-7, with 9 bases lining up with TRBD1. Germline V gives CDR1 MNHEY, CDR2 SVGEGT. V was pared by 6 bases and J by 6 bases, with 3 bases of the junction left unmatched. The CDR3 extends over 12 amino acids. DNA for the CDR3: TGTGCCAGCAGCCGGACAGGGGCCGAGCAGTACTTC. It codes for CASSRTGAEQYF.

The chain is built from TRBV27 and TRBJ1-5; the D is unclear. V was trimmed by 3 bases and J by 4 bases, leaving 7 bases between them. Germline loops: CDR1 MNHEY, CDR2 SMNVEV (reference sequence). The CDR3 extends over 13 amino acids. CDR3 DNA: TGTGCCAGCAGTTTCACCGGGAATCAGCCCCAGCATTTT. Residues: CASSFTGNQPQHF.

The chain carries TRBV4-1 and TRBJ1-2, with D maybe TRBD1 (5 bases). Deletions cut 4 bases from V and 8 bases from J, with 17 bases between. Germline CDR1 reads MGHRA; CDR2 reads YSYEKL. The length of the CDR3 is 14 residues. This CDR3 is CASSPLRGDVGYTF. The CDR3 DNA is TGCGCCAGCAGCCCCCTCCGGGGGGATGTGGGCTACACCTTC.

The rearrangement uses TRBV9 and TRBJ1-4; TRBD1 might be the D (6 bases). Trimming took off 0 bases at V and 0 bases at J, with 12 bases between the two ends. Germline loops: CDR1 SGDLS, CDR2 YYNGEE. The CDR3 spans 17 residues. In nucleotides, the CDR3 is TGTGCCAGCAGCGTAGAGGGACACGCTGCAACTAATGAAAAACTGTTTTTT. As protein: CASSVEGHAATNEKLFF.

CDR3 sequence (DNA): TGTGCCTGGAGTGGGGCGCGGGAGGGCCGGAACACCGGGGAGCTGTTTTTT. Amino acid sequence: CAWSGAREGRNTGELFF. This chain uses TRBV30 with TRBJ2-2, with TRBD2 identical over 9 bases. V trimming: 1 base; J trimming: 1 base; junction bases outside the gene matches: 7. Germline lookup yields CDR1 GTSNPN and CDR2 SVGIG (reference sequence). There are 17 residues in the CDR3.

The rearrangement links TRBV5-6 to TRBJ2-7, with D hard to call. V was shortened by 4 bases and J by 3 bases, with 11 bases between the two germline ends. The CDR3 contains 13 residues. CDR1 SGHDT and CDR2 YYEEEE come from the germline V gene. This chain's CDR3 is CASSPHGFYEQYV. As DNA, the CDR3 is TGTGCCAGCAGCCCCCACGGTTTCTACGAGCAGTACGTC.

The rearrangement uses TRBV6-5 and TRBJ2-5; tentatively, D is TRBD2 (5 bases). Germline loops: CDR1 MNHEY, CDR2 SVGAGI. The CDR3 totals 13 residues. Trimming left V 8 bases short and J 4 bases short, with 14 bases between. This CDR3 is CASGRTGPETQYF. The CDR3 nucleotides are TGTGCCAGCGGTCGGACTGGCCCAGAGACCCAGTACTTC.

The V call is TRBV5-1, the J call TRBJ2-7; 11 bases line up with TRBD1. V trimming: 4 bases; J trimming: 5 bases; junction bases outside the gene matches: 8. In germline, CDR1 is SGHRS, CDR2 YFSETQ. CDR3 length: 15 residues. DNA for the CDR3: TGCGCCAGCAGCCCCTTCCGGACAGGGGGCGACGAGCAGTACTTC. Amino acid sequence: CASSPFRTGGDEQYF.

V and J are TRBV4-1 and TRBJ2-4, with 7 positions matching TRBD2. The CDR3 runs 15 residues. J gave up 1 base and V 3 bases, and 3 bases lay outside the gene matches. Germline CDR1 and CDR2: MGHRA and YSYEKL. The CDR3, as DNA: TGCGCCAGCAGCCAGCCCGGGGGGGCCAAAAACATTCAGTACTTC. It specifies CASSQPGGAKNIQYF.

The CDR3 sequence: CASSLGQDLNYGYTF. The CDR3 region has the DNA TGTGCCAGCAGCCTTGGACAGGACCTTAACTATGGCTACACCTTC. This sequence joins TRBV7-9 and TRBJ1-2, with 7 bases that match TRBD1. Unmatched junction bases numbered 7, after V lost 5 bases and J lost 1 base. CDR3 length: 15 amino acids. The germline gives CDR1 SEHNR, CDR2 FQNEAQ (reference sequence).

The rearrangement joins TRBV10-3 to TRBJ1-2; D is perhaps TRBD1 (6 bases). V lost 4 bases to trimming and J lost 0 bases, with 15 bases between them. CDR1 is ENHRY, CDR2 SYGVKD, per germline. The CDR3 is made up of 16 amino acids. CDR3 residues: CAISGTVLPTNYGYTF. CDR3 coding DNA: TGTGCCATCAGTGGGACAGTCCTACCGACTAACTATGGCTACACCTTC.

CDR3 loop: CASSQDGAINIQYF. The CDR3 DNA reads as TGTGCCAGCAGCCAAGATGGAGCCATTAACATTCAGTACTTC. The chain employs TRBV3-1 (or the pseudogene TRBV3-2) and TRBJ2-4; D gene uncertain. CDR3 size: 14 residues. Germline loops: CDR1 LGHDT, CDR2 YNNKEL (reference sequence). V was cut by 0 bases and J by 7 bases, with 10 bases left in between.

This clone appeared once. The chain is built from TRBV11-2 and TRBJ1-6, with D tentatively TRBD1 (5 bases). Germline V lookup: CDR1 SGHAT, CDR2 FQNNGV. The CDR3 extends over 12 amino acids. V was pared by 4 bases and J by 9 bases, with 7 bases between. CDR3 coding DNA: TGTGCCAGCAGCTCCCAGGGTTCACCCCTCCACTTT. Its translation: CASSSQGSPLHF. Filled out from reference TRBV11-2 and TRBJ1-6, the complete variable domain reads EAGVAQSPRYKIIEKRQSVAFWCNPISGHATLYWYQQILGQGPKLLIQFQNNGVVDDSQLPKDRFSAERLKGVDSTLKIQPAKLEDSAVYLCASSSQGSPLHFGNGTRLTVT.